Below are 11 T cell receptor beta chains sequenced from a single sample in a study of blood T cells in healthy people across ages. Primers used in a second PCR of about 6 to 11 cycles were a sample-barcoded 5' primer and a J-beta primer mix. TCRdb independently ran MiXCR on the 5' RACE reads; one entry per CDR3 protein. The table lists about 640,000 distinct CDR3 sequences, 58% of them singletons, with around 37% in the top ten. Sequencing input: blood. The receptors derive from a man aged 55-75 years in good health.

The CDR3 protein is CSVARQAQETQYF. The CDR3 DNA sequence: TGCAGCGTTGCCCGACAGGCCCAAGAGACCCAGTACTTC. This rearrangement joins TRBV29-1 to TRBJ2-5; D might be TRBD1 (6 bases). Between the trimmed V and J ends, which lost 4 bases and 1 base, there was a span of 10 bases. Germline CDR1 reads SQVTM; CDR2 reads ANQGSEA. The CDR3 sequence is 13 residues long.

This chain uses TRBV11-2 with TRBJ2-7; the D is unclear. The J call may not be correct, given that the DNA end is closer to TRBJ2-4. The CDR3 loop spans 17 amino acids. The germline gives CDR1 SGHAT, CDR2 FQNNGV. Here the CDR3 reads CASSLVSSGSLPDIQYF. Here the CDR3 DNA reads TGTGCCAGCAGCTTAGTTTCCTCCGGGTCCCTCCCGGACATTCAGTACTTC.

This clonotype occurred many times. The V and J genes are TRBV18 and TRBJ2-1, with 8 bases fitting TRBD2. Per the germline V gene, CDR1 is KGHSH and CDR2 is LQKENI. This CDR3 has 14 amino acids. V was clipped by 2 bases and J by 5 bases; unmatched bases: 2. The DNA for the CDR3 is TGTGCCAGCTCACCAGGGACTAGTAACAATGAGCAGTTCTTC. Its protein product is CASSPGTSNNEQFF.

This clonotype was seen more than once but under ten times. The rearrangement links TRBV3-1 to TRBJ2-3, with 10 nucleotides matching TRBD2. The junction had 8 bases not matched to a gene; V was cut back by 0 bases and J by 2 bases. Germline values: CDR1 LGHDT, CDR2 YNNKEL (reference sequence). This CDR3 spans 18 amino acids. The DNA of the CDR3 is TGTGCCAGCAGCCAAGATAGGGGTAGCGGGGGGTACACAGATACGCAGTATTTT. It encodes CASSQDRGSGGYTDTQYF.

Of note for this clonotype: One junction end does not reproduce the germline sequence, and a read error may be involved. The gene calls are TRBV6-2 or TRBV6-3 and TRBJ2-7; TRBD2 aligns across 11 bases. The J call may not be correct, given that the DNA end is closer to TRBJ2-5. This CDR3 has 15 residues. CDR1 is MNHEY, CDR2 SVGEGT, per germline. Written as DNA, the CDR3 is TGTGCCTGCAGTGGTCCGACTAGCGGGAAAGAGACCCAGTACTTC. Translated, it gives CACSGPTSGKETQYF.

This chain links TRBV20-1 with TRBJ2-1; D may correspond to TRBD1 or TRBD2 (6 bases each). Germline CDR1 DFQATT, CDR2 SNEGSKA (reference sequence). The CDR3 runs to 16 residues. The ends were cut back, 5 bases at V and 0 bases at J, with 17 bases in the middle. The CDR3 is CSAEGDWRVSYNEQFF. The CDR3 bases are TGCAGTGCTGAGGGGGACTGGAGGGTCTCCTACAATGAGCAGTTCTTC.

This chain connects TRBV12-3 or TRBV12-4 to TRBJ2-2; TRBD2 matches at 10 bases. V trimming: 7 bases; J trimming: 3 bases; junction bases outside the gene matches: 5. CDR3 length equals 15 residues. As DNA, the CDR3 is TGTGCCAGCAAATTGGGGACTAGCGACACCGGGGAGCTGTTTTTT. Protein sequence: CASKLGTSDTGELFF.

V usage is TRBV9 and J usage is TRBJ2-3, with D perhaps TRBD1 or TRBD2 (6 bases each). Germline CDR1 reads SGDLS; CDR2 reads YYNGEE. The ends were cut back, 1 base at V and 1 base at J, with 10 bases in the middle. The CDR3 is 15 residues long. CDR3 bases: TGTGCCAGCAGCGTATTGGGGGGCGGCACAGATACGCAGTATTTT. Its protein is CASSVLGGGTDTQYF.

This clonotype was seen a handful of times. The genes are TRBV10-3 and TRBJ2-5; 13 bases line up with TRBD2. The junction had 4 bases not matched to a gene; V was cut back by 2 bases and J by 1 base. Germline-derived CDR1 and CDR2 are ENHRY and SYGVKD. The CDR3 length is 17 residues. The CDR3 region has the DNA TGTGCCATCAGTGAGAGAACTAGCGGGGGGGCCCAAGAGACCCAGTACTTC. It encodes CAISERTSGGAQETQYF.

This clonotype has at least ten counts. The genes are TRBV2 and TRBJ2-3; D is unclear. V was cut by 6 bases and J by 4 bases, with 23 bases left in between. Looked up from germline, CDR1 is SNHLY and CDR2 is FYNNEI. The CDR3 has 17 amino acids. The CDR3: CASRATAPGPSADTQYF. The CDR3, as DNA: TGTGCCAGCAGAGCCACAGCCCCAGGCCCGTCGGCAGATACGCAGTATTTT.

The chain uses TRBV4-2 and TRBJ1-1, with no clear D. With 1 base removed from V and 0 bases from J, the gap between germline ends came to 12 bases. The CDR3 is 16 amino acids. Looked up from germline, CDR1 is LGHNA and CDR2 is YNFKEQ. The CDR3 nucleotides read TGTGCCAGCAGCCAAGTTGCGGAGAACATGAACACTGAAGCTTTCTTT. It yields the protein CASSQVAENMNTEAFF.